This TCR beta chain derives from a study of OX40 agonist ivuxolimab in advanced cancers. The repertoire was sequenced with immunoSEQ multiplex PCR; TCRdb's copy has only in-frame clones and lacks some. The repertoire holds about 13,000 clones, with 65% to 85% as singletons. Whole-study findings and limits: Partial responders receiving 0.1-3.0 mg/kg showed among the lowest clonal expansion.

The CDR3 covers 13 residues. Trimming took 3 bases from V and 10 from J; bases not matched to a gene: 4. Germline V gene sequence: CDR1 SGHVS, CDR2 FNYEAQ. This clone appeared a few times. Its antigen is as yet unknown. This sequence joins TRBV7-6 and TRBJ2-5, with TRBD1 matching 11 bases. The sequence came from an adult with an advanced solid tumor such as melanoma, head and neck, liver or kidney cancer. The sample here was CD4+ or CD8+ T cells sorted from blood, taken in a trial of the OX40 agonist ivuxolimab. This CDR3 reads CASSLTGQGDQYF. The DNA of the CDR3 is TGTGCCAGCAGCTTGACGGGACAGGGGGACCAGTACTTC.